The 17 T cell receptor beta chains below come from one sample, sequenced in a study of blood T cell repertoires in COVID-19. Profiled with immunoSEQ multiplex PCR; TCRdb holds only in-frame clones, not every one. The sample contains around 330,000 clones, roughly nine tenths of which appear only once. The specimen was PBMCs or T cells enriched from blood (not recorded which). Receptors were obtained from a man aged 55 to 70 who had recovered from COVID-19.

The chain recombines TRBV5-4 with TRBJ2-1; D perhaps matches TRBD2 (7 bases). Germline CDR1 reads SGHNT; CDR2 reads YYREEE (reference sequence). The CDR3 length is 14 residues. Trimming took 4 bases from V and 5 from J, leaving 13 bases between them. As DNA, the CDR3 is TGTGCCAGCAGCGACGGGGGGCCCCACAATGAGCAGTTCTTC. It encodes CASSDGGPHNEQFF.

V is TRBV3-1 (or the pseudogene TRBV3-2) and J is TRBJ2-5, with 9 bases fitting TRBD2. The germline V gene has CDR1 LGHDT and CDR2 YNNKEL (reference sequence). V lost 4 bases, J lost 0 bases, and 9 bases stayed unmatched. The CDR3 is 17 amino acids. The CDR3 region has the DNA TGTGCCAGCAGCCTCGCCTCGCTAGCGGGGTACCAAGAGACCCAGTACTTC. Its protein product is CASSLASLAGYQETQYF.

Notes on this clone: Different DNA sequences within this sample yield the same CDR3. V and J are TRBV2 and TRBJ1-5; TRBD1 matches 10 bases. The CDR3 totals 15 residues. Looked up from germline, CDR1 is SNHLY and CDR2 is FYNNEI. The junction had 3 bases not matched to a gene; V was cut back by 3 bases and J by 4 bases. The CDR3 here is CASSDRTGGNQPQHF. CDR3 sequence (DNA): TGTGCCAGCAGTGATAGGACAGGGGGAAATCAGCCCCAGCATTTT.

This chain connects TRBV12-3 or TRBV12-4 to TRBJ1-1; 7 positions match TRBD1. This CDR3 comprises 13 residues. The ends lost 4 bases at V and 7 bases at J; junction bases unmatched: 6. CDR3 amino acids: CASSWSRDSEAFF. The DNA for the CDR3 is TGTGCCAGCAGTTGGAGCCGGGACAGTGAAGCTTTCTTT.

Only one count was recorded for this clone. The chain employs TRBV7-9 and TRBJ1-5; D is unresolved. The germline V and J ends were trimmed by 5 bases and 0 bases, with 5 bases remaining between them. The CDR3 contains 13 residues. CDR1 is SEHNR, CDR2 FQNEAQ, per germline (reference sequence). Here the CDR3 reads CASSPDSNQPQHF. The DNA of the CDR3 is TGTGCCAGCAGCCCAGATAGCAATCAGCCCCAGCATTTT.

The CDR3: CASSQRGQGREKLFF. The CDR3, as DNA: TGTGCCAGCAGCCAGAGGGGACAGGGAAGGGAAAAACTGTTTTTT. The chain links TRBV3-1 (or the pseudogene TRBV3-2) to TRBJ1-4; TRBD1 matches at 9 bases. CDR3 length equals 15 residues. The ends lost 3 bases at V and 8 bases at J; junction bases unmatched: 7. Germline CDR1 LGHDT, CDR2 YNNKEL (reference sequence).

In its sample, this clone was seen once. The chain combines TRBV5-4 with TRBJ1-3; TRBD1 aligns across 8 bases. Germline-derived CDR1 and CDR2 are SGHNT and YYREEE (reference sequence). There are 16 residues in the CDR3. V shed 4 bases, J shed 1 base, and the junction held 7 bases outside the gene matches. In DNA form, the CDR3 reads TGTGCCAGCAGCCCGGGCAGGGGGCGGTCTGGAAACACCATATATTTT. The encoded protein is CASSPGRGRSGNTIYF.

The chain is built from TRBV15 and TRBJ2-2, with 9 bases identical to TRBD2. Germline V gives CDR1 LNHNV, CDR2 YYDKDF (reference sequence). The CDR3 covers 19 residues. V shed 0 bases, J shed 0 bases, and the junction held 8 bases outside the gene matches. This chain's CDR3 is CATSRDRVASGANTGELFF. CDR3 nucleotides: TGTGCCACCAGCAGAGATCGAGTCGCTAGCGGGGCGAACACCGGGGAGCTGTTTTTT.

The rearrangement uses TRBV7-6 and TRBJ1-1; TRBD1 might be the D (6 bases). The CDR3 spans 15 residues. Trimming pared 4 bases from V and 1 base from J, leaving 13 bases between. Per the germline V gene, CDR1 is SGHVS and CDR2 is FNYEAQ. The CDR3 coding sequence is TGTGCCAGCAGCTCCCGGGGGGCCGAGAACACTGAAGCTTTCTTT. It yields the protein CASSSRGAENTEAFF.

This clone has only one observation. The V gene is TRBV11-3, the J gene TRBJ2-1; 8 nucleotides line up with TRBD2. From germline, CDR1 is SGHNT and CDR2 YENEEA. The CDR3 is 18 residues long. J was trimmed by 1 base and V by 1 base; bases with no gene match: 9. The CDR3 loop is CASSLAVREGRSYNEQFF. CDR3 coding DNA: TGTGCCAGCAGCTTAGCCGTACGGGAGGGCCGTTCCTACAATGAGCAGTTCTTC. The complete variable domain, with remaining parts taken from reference TRBV11-3 and TRBJ2-1, reads EAGVVQSPRYKIIEKKQPVAFWCNPISGHNTLYWYLQNLGQGPELLIRYENEEAVDDSQLPKDRFSAERLKGVDSTLKIQPAELGDSAVYLCASSLAVREGRSYNEQFFGPGTRLTVL.

This chain uses TRBV18 with TRBJ1-2, with D tentatively TRBD1 (5 bases). The germline V gene encodes CDR1 KGHSH and CDR2 LQKENI. This CDR3 has 15 residues. Between the trimmed V and J ends, which lost 4 bases and 0 bases, there was a span of 12 bases. CDR3: CASSQGHIANYGYTF. The CDR3 DNA reads TGTGCCAGCTCACAGGGGCATATAGCTAACTATGGCTACACCTTC.

This chain joins TRBV6-5 and TRBJ2-3; a possible D gene is TRBD1 (6 bases). The CDR3 length is 15 residues. The ends were cut back, 0 bases at V and 8 bases at J, with 15 bases in the middle. The germline gives CDR1 MNHEY, CDR2 SVGAGI. The CDR3: CASSYSNREMGTQYF. CDR3 nucleotide sequence: TGTGCCAGCAGTTACTCAAACAGGGAAATGGGTACGCAGTATTTT.

CDR3 DNA: TGTGCCATCAGTGTCGGGACAGTACATGAAGCTTTCTTT. This codes for CAISVGTVHEAFF. The V call is TRBV10-3, the J call TRBJ1-1; the match to TRBD1 covers 7 bases. In germline, CDR1 is ENHRY, CDR2 SYGVKD. With 4 bases clipped from V and 7 bases from J, the junction kept 6 bases outside the gene matches. This CDR3 spans 13 amino acids.

The chain links TRBV15 to TRBJ1-5; TRBD1 matches at 8 bases. The J segment lost 7 bases and the V segment lost 5 bases, leaving 7 bases of the junction unmatched. The germline V gene has CDR1 LNHNV and CDR2 YYDKDF (reference sequence). CDR3 size: 14 residues. The chain's CDR3 is CATSLDRAGQPQHF. DNA of the CDR3: TGTGCCACCAGCTTGGACAGGGCGGGGCAGCCCCAGCATTTT.

V usage is TRBV5-1 and J usage is TRBJ1-5; maybe TRBD1 (6 bases). The CDR3 is 16 residues long. V lost 0 bases to trimming and J lost 2 bases, with 12 bases between them. CDR1 SGHRS and CDR2 YFSETQ come from the germline V gene. CDR3 in amino acids: CASSLAPGGGNQPQHF. CDR3 coding DNA: TGCGCCAGCAGCTTGGCCCCGGGGGGCGGCAATCAGCCCCAGCATTTT.

The J gene is TRBJ2-3, the V gene TRBV6-6; 7 bases are a match to TRBD1. This CDR3 contains 13 residues. V lost 11 bases to trimming and J lost 1 base; unmatched junction nucleotides: 6. Germline V lookup: CDR1 MNHNY, CDR2 SVGAGI (reference sequence). The CDR3 spells CASAQGRTDTQYF. In nucleotides, the CDR3 is TGTGCCTCGGCACAGGGGCGCACAGATACGCAGTATTTT.

The chain links TRBV2 to TRBJ2-1; D is undetermined. The germline V gene encodes CDR1 SNHLY and CDR2 FYNNEI. V was shortened by 8 bases and J by 0 bases, with 8 bases between the two germline ends. This CDR3 is built from 13 residues. In nucleotides, the CDR3 is TGTGCCAGCGCGACAAGCTCCTACAATGAGCAGTTCTTC. Amino acids: CASATSSYNEQFF.